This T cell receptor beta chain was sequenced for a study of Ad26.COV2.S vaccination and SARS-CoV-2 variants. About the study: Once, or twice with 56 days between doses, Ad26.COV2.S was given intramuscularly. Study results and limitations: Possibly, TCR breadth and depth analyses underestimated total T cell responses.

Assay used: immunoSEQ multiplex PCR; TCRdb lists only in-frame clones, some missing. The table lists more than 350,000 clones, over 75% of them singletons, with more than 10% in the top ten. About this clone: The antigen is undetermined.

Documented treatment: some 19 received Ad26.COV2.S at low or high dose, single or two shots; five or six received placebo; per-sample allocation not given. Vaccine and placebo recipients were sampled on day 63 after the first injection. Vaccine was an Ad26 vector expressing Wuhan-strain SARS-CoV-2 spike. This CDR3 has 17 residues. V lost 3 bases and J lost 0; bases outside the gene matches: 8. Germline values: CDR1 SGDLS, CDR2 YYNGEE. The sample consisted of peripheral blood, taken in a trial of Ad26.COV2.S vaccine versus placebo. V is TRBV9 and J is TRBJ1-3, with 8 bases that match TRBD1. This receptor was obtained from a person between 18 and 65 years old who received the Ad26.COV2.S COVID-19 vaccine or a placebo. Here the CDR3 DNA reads TGTGCCAGCAGCGCATCCCCGGGACAGGACTCTGGAAACACCATATATTTT. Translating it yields CASSASPGQDSGNTIYF.